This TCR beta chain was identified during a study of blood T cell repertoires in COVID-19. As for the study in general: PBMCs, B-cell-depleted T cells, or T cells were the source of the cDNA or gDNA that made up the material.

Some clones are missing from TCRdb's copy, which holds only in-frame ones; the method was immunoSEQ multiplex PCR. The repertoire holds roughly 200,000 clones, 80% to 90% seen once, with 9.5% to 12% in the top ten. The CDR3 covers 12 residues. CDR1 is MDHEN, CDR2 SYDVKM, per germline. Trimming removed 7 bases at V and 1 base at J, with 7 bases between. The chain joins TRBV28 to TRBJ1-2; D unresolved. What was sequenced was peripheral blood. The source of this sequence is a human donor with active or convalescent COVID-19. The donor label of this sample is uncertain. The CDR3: CASTPRNYGYTF. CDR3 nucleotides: TGTGCCAGCACCCCCCGTAACTATGGCTACACCTTC.